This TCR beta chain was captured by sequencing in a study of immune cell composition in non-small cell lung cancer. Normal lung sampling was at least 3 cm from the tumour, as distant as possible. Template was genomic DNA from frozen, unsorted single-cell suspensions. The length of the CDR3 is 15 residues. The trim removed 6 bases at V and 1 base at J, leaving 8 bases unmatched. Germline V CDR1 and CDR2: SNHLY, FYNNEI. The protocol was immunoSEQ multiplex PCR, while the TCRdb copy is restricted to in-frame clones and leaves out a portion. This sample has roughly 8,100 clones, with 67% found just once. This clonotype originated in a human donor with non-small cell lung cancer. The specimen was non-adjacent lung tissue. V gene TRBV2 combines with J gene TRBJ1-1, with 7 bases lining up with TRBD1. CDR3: CASRIEGQTNTEAFF. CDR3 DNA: TGTGCCAGCAGGATAGAGGGACAGACGAACACTGAAGCTTTCTTT.